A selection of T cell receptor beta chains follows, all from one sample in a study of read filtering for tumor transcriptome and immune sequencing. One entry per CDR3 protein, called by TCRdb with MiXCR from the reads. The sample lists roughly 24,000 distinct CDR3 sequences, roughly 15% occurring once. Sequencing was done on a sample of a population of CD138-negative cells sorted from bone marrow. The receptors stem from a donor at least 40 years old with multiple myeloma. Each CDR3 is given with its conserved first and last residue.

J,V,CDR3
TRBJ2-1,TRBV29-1,CSGAGLNYNEQFF
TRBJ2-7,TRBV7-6,CASSPGTGLYEQYF
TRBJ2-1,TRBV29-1,CSAVLAGRPNEQFF
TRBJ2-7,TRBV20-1,CSANPLASPSDERYF
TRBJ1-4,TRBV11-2,CASSSNPFNEKLFF
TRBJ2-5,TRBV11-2,CASSLVATSLGETQYF
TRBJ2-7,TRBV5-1,CASSQGVSFEQYF
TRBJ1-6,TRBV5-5,CASSLDGDSNSPLHF
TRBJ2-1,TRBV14,CASSPFLAVSSYNEQFF
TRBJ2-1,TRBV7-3,CATGTGDNEQFF
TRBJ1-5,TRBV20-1,CSASGQNDQPQHF
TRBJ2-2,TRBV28,CASVPGQKNTGELFF
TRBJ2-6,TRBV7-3,CASSVTGYGANVLTF
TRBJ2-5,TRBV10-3,CAISEGGLAGGETQYF
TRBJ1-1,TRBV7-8,CASSAMGGNTEAFF
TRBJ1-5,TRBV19,CASSIVSGYSNQPQHF
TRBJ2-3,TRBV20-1,CSARGFGLGYSDTQYF
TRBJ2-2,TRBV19,CASSIGRPNTGELFF
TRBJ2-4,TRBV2,CASSDEWLAKNIQYF
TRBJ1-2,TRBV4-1,CASSQVGLANYGYTF
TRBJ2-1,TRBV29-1,CSVGSGRFNEQFF
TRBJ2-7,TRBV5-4,CASSSGLAGDYEQYF
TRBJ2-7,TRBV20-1,CSALLASSSYEQYF
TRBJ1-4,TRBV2,CASSDRIGSLYEKLFF
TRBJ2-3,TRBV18,CASSPRMDTQYF
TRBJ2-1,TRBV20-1,CSANTESSYNEQFF
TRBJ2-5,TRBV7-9,CASSLGALKETQYF
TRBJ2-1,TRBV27,CASSPGLAGVNEQFF
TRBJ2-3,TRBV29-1,CSVEERSGRGGTDTQYF
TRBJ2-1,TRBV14,CASSQVDLNEQFF
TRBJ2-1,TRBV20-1,CSARGGGGRDEQFF
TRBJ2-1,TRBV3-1,CASSQGEDGQFF
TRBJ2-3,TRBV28,CASSLGERGTDTQYF
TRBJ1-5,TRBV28,CASSLLQNSNQPQHF
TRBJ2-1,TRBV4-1,CASSQVGEWPGPYNEQSF
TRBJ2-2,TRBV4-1,CASSPTGGRTGELFF
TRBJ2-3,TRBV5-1,CASSLRQGRTDTQYF
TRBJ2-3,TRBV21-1,CASSLDSSRSTDTQYF
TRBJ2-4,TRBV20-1,CSAPRPIGAKNIQYF
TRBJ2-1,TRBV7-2,CASSLARSYNEQFF
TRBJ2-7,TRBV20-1,CSARGGLGGSTAYYEQYF
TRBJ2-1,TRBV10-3,CAISESWGNEQFF
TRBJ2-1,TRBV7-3,CASSLVSTSGRNEQFF
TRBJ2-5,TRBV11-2,CASSRELDSVAQYF
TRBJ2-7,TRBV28,CASSPETGLEQYF
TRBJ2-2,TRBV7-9,CASSLGPGELFF
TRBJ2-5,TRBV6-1,CATTSGQETQYF
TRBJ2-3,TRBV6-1,CATYRGTTDTQYF
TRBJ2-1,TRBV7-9,CASSFPEGDPRTYNEQFF
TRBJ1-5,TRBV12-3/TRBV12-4,CASLGEAKGQPQHF
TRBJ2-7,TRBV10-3,CAISLTASGHYEQYF
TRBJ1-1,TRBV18,CASSPPGRNTEAFF
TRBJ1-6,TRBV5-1,CASSFRANGDSPLHF
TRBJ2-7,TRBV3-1,CASSRTLGEQYF